The T cell receptor beta chain under discussion was sequenced for a study of cytomegalovirus exposure and HLA in healthy donors. Across the study: Samples from HLA-typed donors yielded 85 million to 95 million unique TCRs in an early data release. Findings of the study overall: Apparent HLA restriction characterized most CMV-associated TCR beta chains in a later analysis. Reports showed the classifier diagnosing cytomegalovirus status with high specificity and sensitivity.

In regard to this clone: Antigen unknown.

Donors had nominal health at sampling but likely had unrecorded immune exposures. PCR was performed using 60 Vbeta and 13 Jbeta primers. Profiling relied on immunoSEQ multiplex PCR, and the TCRdb table lists in-frame clones only, not all of them. The sample shows about 120,000 clones, about 76% of them seen only once. The CDR3 consists of 12 residues. Germline V gene lookup returns CDR1 GTSNPN and CDR2 SVGIG (reference sequence). V dropped 8 bases and J dropped 9; count of bases not matched to a gene: 9. This chain uses TRBV30 with TRBJ2-1, with TRBD1 matching 8 bases. The TCR was taken from a middle-aged woman in good health and CMV-seropositive. Sample: PBMCs. The CDR3 nucleotides read TGTGCCGGAGACAGGGGAGGAGGTGAGCAGTTCTTC. It codes for CAGDRGGGEQFF. Based on the CDR3 plus reference TRBV30 and TRBJ2-1, the full variable domain is SQTIHQWPATLVQPVGSPLSLECTVEGTSNPNLYWYRQAAGRGLQLLFYSVGIGQISSEVPQNLSASRPQDRQFILSSKKLLLSDSGFYLCAGDRGGGEQFFGPGTRLTVL.